A selection of T cell receptor beta chains follows, all from one sample in a study of blood T cells in healthy people across ages. TCRdb fed the 5' RACE reads into MiXCR, producing one record per CDR3 protein. The sample includes roughly 900,000 distinct CDR3 sequences, about 28% of them seen just once. Sequencing used blood. Receptors were obtained from a woman of 80 years or more in good health. Both conserved end residues are part of each CDR3. A D gene is named only where the DNA matches it firmly.

j_call v_call d_call cdr3_aa
TRBJ2-6 TRBV7-9 TRBD1 CASSYDRAGANVLTF
TRBJ2-7 TRBV5-1 . CASSRLGPYEQYF
TRBJ1-2 TRBV12-3/TRBV12-4 . CASSWDLDGYTF
TRBJ2-4 TRBV2 . CASNEGANRGSQAKNIQYF
TRBJ2-1 TRBV7-9 . CASSLGMGDPYNEQFF
TRBJ2-1 TRBV29-1 . CSARPRYNEQFF
TRBJ2-2 TRBV6-2/TRBV6-3 . CASSPFSNTGELFF
TRBJ2-1 TRBV7-2 TRBD2 CASSLGGGRWNEQFF
TRBJ1-1 TRBV18 TRBD1 CASSRTTGVDTGAFF
TRBJ1-2 TRBV20-1 TRBD1 CSARDSGTGGYGYTF
TRBJ2-5 TRBV4-3 . CASSQTAAPSETQYF
TRBJ2-1 TRBV7-2 TRBD2 CASSRTSGATYNEQFF
TRBJ1-1 TRBV7-8 . CASSLAGRLNTEAFF
TRBJ2-1 TRBV18 . CASSPPRQGGNEQFF
TRBJ2-5 TRBV7-9 TRBD1 CASSYGQGGETQYF
TRBJ1-2 TRBV21-1 . CASGRQGPNYGYTF
TRBJ1-1 TRBV7-2 . CASSVGGSVMGAFF
TRBJ1-2 TRBV6-2/TRBV6-3 . CASRLQGARYGYTF
TRBJ2-1 TRBV6-2/TRBV6-3 . CASSYSGGHSSSYNEQFF
TRBJ2-3 TRBV5-4 TRBD2 CASSLTAGGPTDTQYF
TRBJ2-5 TRBV2 TRBD1 CASRQGNPAEQYF
TRBJ2-6 TRBV6-2/TRBV6-3 . CAIGPYSGANVLTF
TRBJ2-7 TRBV6-2/TRBV6-3 . CASLAVRGRCEQYF
TRBJ2-7 TRBV10-2 . CASSEIGSHNEQYF
. TRBV7-2 TRBD2 CASSSAPSGGAYEQYF
TRBJ2-1 TRBV27 . CASKGWENEQFF
TRBJ1-5 TRBV20-1 . CSTSLGGSNQPQHF
TRBJ1-1 TRBV12-3/TRBV12-4 TRBD1 CASSLASGGISEAFF
TRBJ1-6 TRBV12-3/TRBV12-4 TRBD1 CASSPLRTGHNSPLHF
. TRBV7-9 TRBD1 CASSLPFYKTGGNNEQYF
TRBJ2-5 TRBV15 TRBD2 CATSFRLAGVETQYF
TRBJ2-7 TRBV6-5 TRBD1 CASSGTAPPYEQYF
TRBJ2-4 TRBV14 . CASSPLLQGAKNIQYF
TRBJ2-4 TRBV27 . CASRSRQTYDEQYF
TRBJ1-4 TRBV27 . CASRPRRTDSNEKLFF
TRBJ1-1 TRBV7-2 . CASSLVDPGSGAFF
TRBJ1-1 TRBV12-3/TRBV12-4 . CASSFRPRSGEAFF
TRBJ2-7 TRBV5-1 TRBD2 CASSRTSGSYYEQYF
TRBJ2-7 TRBV6-2/TRBV6-3 TRBD1 CASHRQGSSYEQYF
TRBJ2-7 TRBV20-1 TRBD1 CSAREPVQGIRSYEQYF
TRBJ2-5 TRBV3-1 . CASNTGGYGQYF
TRBJ1-6 TRBV12-3/TRBV12-4 . CASGDSSSYNSPLHF
TRBJ1-2 TRBV6-1 . CASSARSPYGYTF
TRBJ2-5 TRBV2 . CASNLGAVGETQYF
TRBJ2-3 TRBV20-1 TRBD2 CSAETSGGTDTQYF
TRBJ1-5 TRBV28 . CASRRRQPAIYSNQPQHF
TRBJ2-1 TRBV3-1 . CASSQLSYNEQFF
TRBJ1-4 TRBV18 . CASSPQGGPNEKLFF
TRBJ2-7 TRBV7-2 TRBD2 CASSSPGLGYEQYF
. TRBV20-1 . CSAGTRPIEQYF
TRBJ2-2 TRBV20-1 TRBD2 CSARGLATNTGELFF
TRBJ1-1 TRBV6-5 . CASRVKGGMNTEAFF
TRBJ1-2 TRBV2 . CASGQRNYGYTF